This record looks at one T cell receptor (beta chain) sequence and its context. The germline CDR1 and CDR2 sequences are SGHDT and YYEEEE. The CDR3 runs to 15 residues. With 1 base clipped from V and 0 bases from J, the junction kept 1 base outside the gene matches. Assay used: immunoSEQ multiplex PCR; TCRdb lists only in-frame clones, some missing. In the table there are around 390,000 clones, approximately 90% of which are singletons. This sample is drawn from a study of blood T cell repertoires in COVID-19. The J gene is TRBJ2-1, the V gene TRBV5-6, with 7 bases that match TRBD2. The sequencing sample was made of PBMCs or T cells enriched from blood (not recorded which). This TCR was sampled from a woman aged 50 to 60 who had recovered from COVID-19. CDR3 loop: CASSLRGVSYNEQFF. CDR3 coding DNA: TGTGCCAGCAGCTTGCGGGGGGTCTCCTACAATGAGCAGTTCTTC. The complete variable domain, with remaining parts taken from reference TRBV5-6 and TRBJ2-1, reads DAGVTQSPTHLIKTRGQQVTLRCSPKSGHDTVSWYQQALGQGPQFIFQYYEEEERQRGNFPDRFSGHQFPNYSSELNVNALLLGDSALYLCASSLRGVSYNEQFFGPGTRLTVL.